This is a list of T cell receptor beta chains from one sample in a study of T-cell memory formation after mild COVID-19. Via MiXCR, TCRdb re-called the 5' RACE reads, giving one row per CDR3 protein. The table includes fewer than 250,000 distinct CDR3 sequences, roughly 27% detected once. The sample comprised PBMCs or a T cell subset sorted from them (not recorded which). The receptors here all came from an adult woman who had mild COVID-19 (a few samples of this study predate the infection). Cell type and time point are not known. CDR3s include the opening cysteine and the closing phenylalanine or tryptophan. A D gene is named only where the DNA matches it firmly. Clone size is not always given. Where it is, it says once, few, many or a class for expanded clones.

D	V	J	size	DNA	CDR3
NA	TRBV30	TRBJ2-5	NA	TGTGCCTGGAGCGACCGCGGGGGCCGCCAAGAGACCCAGTACTTC	CAWSDRGGRQETQYF
NA	TRBV2	TRBJ2-7	NA	TGTGCCAGCAGACAAAAGACAGGAGAATATAACGAGCAGTACTTC	CASRQKTGEYNEQYF
TRBD2	TRBV10-3	TRBJ2-5	few	TGTGCCATCAGTGAATCGACTAGCAATCAAGAGACCCAGTACTTC	CAISESTSNQETQYF
NA	TRBV4-1	TRBJ1-6	few	TGCGCCAGCAGCCACGCCGGATCCTCACCCCTCCACTTT	CASSHAGSSPLHF
NA	TRBV10-3	TRBJ2-5	NA	TGTGCCATCAGTCAGGGTCCCCCACAAGAGACCCAGTACTTC	CAISQGPPQETQYF
NA	TRBV4-1	TRBJ1-4	few	TGCGCCAGCAGCCAAGAAAGAGGGAAACTGTTTTTT	CASSQERGKLFF
TRBD2	TRBV6-5	TRBJ2-7	few	TGTGCCAGCAGTCGAAGACTAGCGGGCACCTCCTACGAGCAGTACTTC	CASSRRLAGTSYEQYF
TRBD1	TRBV5-1	TRBJ2-7	few	TGCGCCAGCAGCTCTCCGGGACAGTTTTACGAGCAGTACTTC	CASSSPGQFYEQYF
TRBD1	TRBV20-1	TRBJ1-1	few	TGCAGTGGGACAGGGGGCGCCGGCACTGAAGCTTTCTTT	CSGTGGAGTEAFF
TRBD1	TRBV14	TRBJ2-7	NA	TGTGCCAGCAGCCGAACCGGGACAGGGCATCACGAGCAGTACTTC	CASSRTGTGHHEQYF
NA	TRBV6-5	TRBJ2-2	NA	TGTGCCAGCAGTTACGTTGGGGGGGAGCTGTTTTTT	CASSYVGGELFF
TRBD1	TRBV18	TRBJ1-1	few	TGTGCCAGCTCATCGACAGGGGGCGAGAACACTGAAGCTTTCTTT	CASSSTGGENTEAFF
TRBD2	TRBV24-1	TRBJ2-3	NA	TGTGCCACCAGTGAATTAACTAGCGGGAGGTTCACAGATACGCAGTATTTT	CATSELTSGRFTDTQYF
NA	TRBV6-2/TRBV6-3	TRBJ2-1	NA	TGTGCCAGCAGTCCCACCGCCGGGACGGGATACAATGAGCAGTTCTTC	CASSPTAGTGYNEQFF
TRBD1	TRBV4-3	TRBJ1-1	NA	TGCGCCAGCAGCCAGTGGGACAGGGAGAACCCCACTGAAGCTTTCTTT	CASSQWDRENPTEAFF
TRBD2	TRBV4-1	TRBJ2-5	many	TGCGCCAGCAGCCAAGATGTAGCGGGGGGGCTTGGGGCCCAGTACTTC	CASSQDVAGGLGAQYF
TRBD1	TRBV2	TRBJ2-7	few	TGTGCCAGCGGGCGGGACAGGCTTGGGGAGCAGTACTTC	CASGRDRLGEQYF
NA	TRBV19	TRBJ2-1	many	TGTGCCAGTAGATCCAGGGTCCATGAGCAGTTCTTC	CASRSRVHEQFF
NA	TRBV2	TRBJ1-1	NA	TGTGCCAGCAGTGAGTTGCGGGTCGGCACTGAAGCTTTCTTT	CASSELRVGTEAFF
NA	TRBV14	TRBJ1-1	NA	TGTGCCAGCAGCCATGCAAGGATACCCTCAGGGACTGAAGCTTTCTTT	CASSHARIPSGTEAFF
NA	TRBV13	TRBJ2-7	NA	TGTGCCAGCAGCCGAAGGGGCCCCTACGAGCAGTACTTC	CASSRRGPYEQYF
NA	TRBV7-8	TRBJ2-3	few	TGTGCCAGCACCTTTCGGAGCGGCTCCACAGATACGCAGTATTTT	CASTFRSGSTDTQYF
NA	TRBV7-8	TRBJ1-1	few	TGTGCCAGCAGCTTAGCGGGTGGGACGGGGGCTTTCTTT	CASSLAGGTGAFF